This T cell receptor (beta chain) was obtained from a study of blood T cells in healthy people across ages. General observations from the study: Roughly linear age-related decline in beta diversity appeared, significant by age around 38. PBMC samples, being unsorted, prevented any conclusive comparison of naive and antigen-experienced cells.

This CDR3 has 13 residues. The V end lost 1 base, the J end lost 2 bases, and 8 bases lay between the germline ends. CDR1 is DFQATT, CDR2 SNEGSKA, per germline (reference sequence). Primers used in a second PCR of about 6 to 11 cycles were a sample-barcoded 5' primer and a J-beta primer mix. TCRdb called the 5' RACE reads again in MiXCR, with one record for every CDR3 protein. The sample gives fewer than 1,200,000 distinct CDR3 sequences, about 25% of which show up once; about 0.69% is in the top ten. With respect to this clonotype: Its antigen is unidentified.

This sample also appeared in a second study, on T cells of mothers and their children. Turning to that study: RNA that had been extracted went wholly into cDNA synthesis, at roughly 1.5 ug per 15 ul. The study obtained over 8 million TCR beta CDR3 reads per mother and about 3 million per child.

The sequenced sample was blood. The sequence derives from a girl aged 2 to 10 in good health. The gene calls are TRBV20-1 and TRBJ2-5; D is uncertain. The CDR3 DNA is TGCAGTGCTAGAGTCGGTCTTCAAGAGACCCAGTACTTC. This codes for CSARVGLQETQYF.